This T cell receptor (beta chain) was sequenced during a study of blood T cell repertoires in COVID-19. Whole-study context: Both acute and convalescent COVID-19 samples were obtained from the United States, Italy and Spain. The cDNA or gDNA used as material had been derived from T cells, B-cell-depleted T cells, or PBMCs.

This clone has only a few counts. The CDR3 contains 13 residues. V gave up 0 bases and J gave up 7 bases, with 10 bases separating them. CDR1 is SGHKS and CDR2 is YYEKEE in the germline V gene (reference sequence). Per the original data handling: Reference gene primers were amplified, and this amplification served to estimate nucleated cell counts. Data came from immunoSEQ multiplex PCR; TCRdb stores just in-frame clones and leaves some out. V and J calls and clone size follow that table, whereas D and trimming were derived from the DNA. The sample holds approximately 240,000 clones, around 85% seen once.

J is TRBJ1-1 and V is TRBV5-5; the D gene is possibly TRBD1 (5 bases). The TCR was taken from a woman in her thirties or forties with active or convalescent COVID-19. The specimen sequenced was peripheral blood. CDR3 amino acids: CASSLAPRGEAFF. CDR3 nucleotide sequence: TGTGCCAGCAGCTTGGCTCCTAGGGGTGAAGCTTTCTTT.